Presented here are 27 T cell receptor beta chains from one specimen sequenced in a study of shared clonotypes between healthy human individuals (dated by TCRdb to the early 2020s). Library prep was done by the immunoSEQ multiplex PCR assay. TCRdb stores this immuneACCESS table with in-frame sequences only. Part of the clones is absent; in the studies checked, under half of the shortfall reflects unresolved V genes, and no reason is known for the rest. The sample yields nearly 750,000 clones; about two thirds were counted once. In total, the top ten clones hold approximately 1.8% of the sample. Sequencing input: memory CD4+ T cells sorted from blood. The cell subset or site label here, explained by the study, means: CD45RA-negative fraction. Receptor source: a woman aged 30 to 39 in good health.

As regards this clone: Other DNA sequences in the sample encode the same CDR3. V and J are TRBV18 and TRBJ2-5; D ambiguous. CDR3 length: 12 amino acids. Between the trimmed V and J ends, which lost 2 bases and 5 bases, there was a span of 6 bases. CDR1 and CDR2 from the germline V gene are KGHSH and LQKENI. CDR3 nucleotides: TGTGCCAGCTCACCAATTCAGGAGACCCAGTACTTC. It yields the protein CASSPIQETQYF. The full variable domain, with the rest looked up from reference TRBV18 and TRBJ2-5, is NAGVMQNPRHLVRRRGQEARLRCSPMKGHSHVYWYRQLPEEGLKFMVYLQKENIIDESGMPKERFSAEFPKEGPSILRIQQVVRGDSAAYFCASSPIQETQYFGPGTRLLVL.

This sequence joins TRBV5-8 and TRBJ2-5; 11 nucleotides match TRBD2. The CDR3 has 17 residues. The ends lost 1 base at V and 3 bases at J; junction bases unmatched: 8. The germline V gene has CDR1 SGHTS and CDR2 YDEGEE. The CDR3 sequence is CASSLSRLAGGEETQYF. CDR3 coding DNA: TGTGCCAGCAGCTTGAGTAGGCTAGCGGGAGGAGAAGAGACCCAGTACTTC.

As DNA, the CDR3 is TGCGCCAGCAGCTTAGACTACCACGAGCAGTACTTC. It translates to CASSLDYHEQYF. The chain carries TRBV5-1 and TRBJ2-7; D perhaps matches TRBD2 (5 bases). This CDR3 contains 12 residues. Deletions cut 2 bases from V and 5 bases from J, with 8 bases between. Per the germline V gene, CDR1 is SGHRS and CDR2 is YFSETQ.

The rearrangement links TRBV7-9 to TRBJ1-1, with 8 bases that match TRBD1. The ends lost 7 bases at V and 0 bases at J; junction bases unmatched: 1. Germline V gene data show CDR1 as SEHNR and CDR2 as FQNEAQ (reference sequence). The CDR3 consists of 13 residues. The DNA for the CDR3 is TGTGCCAGCACGACAGGGGTGAACACTGAAGCTTTCTTT. Protein sequence: CASTTGVNTEAFF.

The chain joins TRBV6-6 to TRBJ2-7; D gene ambiguous. V shed 0 bases and J shed 6 bases, with 15 bases lying between them. Germline V gene lookup returns CDR1 MNHNY and CDR2 SVGAGI (reference sequence). This CDR3 contains 15 residues. Written as DNA, the CDR3 is TGTGCCAGCAGTTACTCCACGGGCTACAAGGCCGAGCAGTACTTC. Translating it yields CASSYSTGYKAEQYF.

The chain uses TRBV7-2 and TRBJ2-7, with D perhaps assigned TRBD1 or TRBD2 (5 bases each). Per the germline V gene, CDR1 is SGHTA and CDR2 is FQGNSA. The length of the CDR3 is 15 residues. V lost 1 base, J lost 1 base, and 11 bases lay in between. In nucleotides, the CDR3 is TGTGCCAGCAGCTTAGACCGGGGCAGGTCCTACGAGCAGTACTTC. This gives the protein CASSLDRGRSYEQYF. Using reference TRBV7-2 and TRBJ2-7 for the parts outside the CDR3, the full variable domain is GAGVSQSPSNKVTEKGKDVELRCDPISGHTALYWYRQSLGQGLEFLIYFQGNSAPDKSGLPSDRFSAERTGGSVSTLTIQRTQQEDSAVYLCASSLDRGRSYEQYFGPGTRLTVT.

The chain is built from TRBV7-9 and TRBJ1-5, with D uncertain. The CDR3 is 12 amino acids. The V gene's germline CDR1 is SEHNR and CDR2 FQNEAQ (reference sequence). The germline V and J ends were trimmed by 3 bases and 11 bases, with 11 bases remaining between them. In DNA form, the CDR3 reads TGTGCCAGCAGCTTGGTTCTTGGGGCCCAGCATTTT. Translation: CASSLVLGAQHF.

The chain has TRBV2 and TRBJ2-5; no clear D gene. Trimming took 2 bases from V and 5 from J, leaving 12 bases between them. Germline assignment: CDR1 SNHLY and CDR2 FYNNEI. This CDR3 is built from 14 residues. CDR3 in amino acids: CASSESTSWETQYF. The CDR3 bases are TGTGCCAGCAGTGAATCGACGTCGTGGGAGACCCAGTACTTC.

A remark on this clone: It may be a read error: a sequence one base away is much more abundant. This chain uses TRBV7-9 with TRBJ1-5; D not certain. There are 14 residues in the CDR3. Trimming stripped 1 base from V and 4 bases from J, with 8 bases between. From germline, CDR1 is SEHNR and CDR2 FQNEAQ (reference sequence). The CDR3 nucleotides read TGTGCCAGCAGCTTAGAGGGTGCGAATCAGCCCCAGCATTTT. It encodes CASSLEGANQPQHF.

The CDR3 DNA is TGTGCCAGCACTCGGGGGTCGGGCACCGGGGAGCTGTTTTTT. Residues: CASTRGSGTGELFF. The chain uses TRBV7-6 and TRBJ2-2; the D gene is possibly TRBD2 (6 bases). This CDR3 region has 14 residues. Germline values: CDR1 SGHVS, CDR2 FNYEAQ. The V gene lost 7 bases and the J gene lost 4 bases, with 13 bases spanning the gap.

This clone was picked up a small number of times. The sample contains more than one DNA sequence encoding this CDR3. The chain recombines TRBV5-4 with TRBJ2-1, with unresolved D. Germline CDR1 reads SGHNT; CDR2 reads YYREEE (reference sequence). V was clipped by 4 bases and J by 7 bases, with 12 bases between them. The CDR3 has 13 amino acids. In DNA form, the CDR3 reads TGTGCCAGCAGCCGGAAAGGTGGGAATGAGCAGTTCTTC. Translation: CASSRKGGNEQFF.

Notes on this clone: Other nucleotide sequences from this sample produce the same CDR3. V and J are TRBV7-2 and TRBJ1-1; D is uncertain. The CDR3 loop spans 14 amino acids. Trimming removed 1 base from V and 1 base from J, with 7 bases in between. Per germline, CDR1 SGHTA and CDR2 FQGNSA. CDR3 sequence (DNA): TGTGCCAGCAGCTTAGTCGGTGGGAACACTGAAGCTTTCTTT. Translated: CASSLVGGNTEAFF.

The rearrangement links TRBV7-2 to TRBJ2-7; TRBD2 agrees at 10 bases. The length of the CDR3 is 13 residues. J lost 5 bases, V lost 6 bases, and 4 bases had no gene match. From germline, CDR1 is SGHTA and CDR2 FQGNSA. This chain's CDR3 is CASSRTSGDEQYF. The CDR3 DNA sequence: TGTGCCAGCAGTCGTACTAGCGGGGACGAGCAGTACTTC. Full variable domain (rest looked up from reference TRBV7-2 and TRBJ2-7): GAGVSQSPSNKVTEKGKDVELRCDPISGHTALYWYRQSLGQGLEFLIYFQGNSAPDKSGLPSDRFSAERTGGSVSTLTIQRTQQEDSAVYLCASSRTSGDEQYFGPGTRLTVT.

The DNA of the CDR3 is TGTGCCAGCAGCCACGGACAGTCCTACGAGCAGTACTTC. Translated: CASSHGQSYEQYF. The chain has TRBV7-3 and TRBJ2-7; a weak D match, TRBD1 (6 bases). Germline V gene data show CDR1 as SGHTA and CDR2 as FQGTGA. Between the trimmed V and J ends, which lost 5 bases and 1 base, there was a span of 9 bases. The CDR3 has 13 residues.

The J gene is TRBJ2-2, the V gene TRBV5-1; either TRBD1 or TRBD2 may supply D (5 bases each). CDR1 is SGHRS, CDR2 YFSETQ, per germline. This CDR3 contains 16 residues. The germline V and J ends were trimmed by 3 bases and 5 bases, with 17 bases remaining between them. CDR3 sequence (DNA): TGCGCCAGCAGCTATACCGGGACCGAAGGTACCGGGGAGCTGTTTTTT. Translation: CASSYTGTEGTGELFF.

This clone was found a few times. The V call is TRBV11-3, the J call TRBJ1-4; the match to TRBD1 covers 7 bases. Germline loops: CDR1 SGHNT, CDR2 YENEEA. The CDR3 is 17 residues long. The trim removed 1 base at V and 7 bases at J, leaving 12 bases unmatched. CDR3 nucleotides: TGTGCCAGCAGCTTAGGGATATGGACAGGCGAGGGTGAAAAACTGTTTTTT. Translated, it gives CASSLGIWTGEGEKLFF. Variable domain in full (rest from reference TRBV11-3 and TRBJ1-4): EAGVVQSPRYKIIEKKQPVAFWCNPISGHNTLYWYLQNLGQGPELLIRYENEEAVDDSQLPKDRFSAERLKGVDSTLKIQPAELGDSAVYLCASSLGIWTGEGEKLFFGSGTQLSVL.

This chain connects TRBV7-7 to TRBJ2-3; TRBD1 matches 9 bases. The CDR3 is 16 residues long. The junction had 9 bases not matched to a gene; V was cut back by 5 bases and J by 3 bases. Germline loops: CDR1 SSHAT, CDR2 FNYEAQ (reference sequence). CDR3 in amino acids: CASSPGTGGMTDTQYF. CDR3 in DNA: TGTGCCAGCAGCCCCGGAACAGGGGGCATGACAGATACGCAGTATTTT.

The rearrangement joins TRBV19 to TRBJ2-7, with 9 positions matching TRBD1. The CDR3 is 15 residues long. Germline values: CDR1 LNHDA, CDR2 SQIVND (reference sequence). Losses at the gene ends were 5 bases for V and 5 bases for J; bases not matched to a gene: 10. The CDR3 nucleotides are TGTGCCAGTAGTTCTTCAACAGGGGGCCTGGACGAGCAGTACTTC. Translation gives CASSSSTGGLDEQYF.

V gene TRBV5-5 combines with J gene TRBJ1-5; D may be TRBD1 (6 bases). In germline, CDR1 is SGHKS, CDR2 YYEKEE (reference sequence). The CDR3 spans 13 residues. Trimming removed 4 bases from V and 7 bases from J, with 12 bases in between. The CDR3 protein is CASSPGGAQPQHF. In DNA, the CDR3 is TGTGCCAGCAGCCCTGGGGGGGCCCAGCCCCAGCATTTT.

This clone was seen just once. The chain has TRBV5-1 and TRBJ2-2; D might be TRBD1 or TRBD2, each matching 5 bases. CDR1 SGHRS and CDR2 YFSETQ come from the germline V gene. The CDR3 totals 15 residues. V was clipped by 4 bases and J by 7 bases, with 17 bases between them. CDR3 sequence: CASSPGPRDGGELFF. The CDR3 coding sequence is TGCGCCAGCAGCCCCGGGCCCAGGGACGGCGGGGAGCTGTTTTTT. Looking up the rest from reference TRBV5-1 and TRBJ2-2 gives the full variable domain: KAGVTQTPRYLIKTRGQQVTLSCSPISGHRSVSWYQQTPGQGLQFLFEYFSETQRNKGNFPGRFSGRQFSNSRSEMNVSTLELGDSALYLCASSPGPRDGGELFFGEGSRLTVL.

V gene TRBV5-5 combines with J gene TRBJ2-7, with 7 positions matching TRBD2. V lost 4 bases, J lost 2 bases, and 15 bases stayed unmatched. This CDR3 is built from 17 residues. Germline V gene data show CDR1 as SGHKS and CDR2 as YYEKEE (reference sequence). The CDR3 loop reads CASSLSYGLDGAYEQYF. The CDR3 nucleotides are TGTGCCAGCAGCCTCAGTTATGGACTAGATGGAGCCTACGAGCAGTACTTC.

The gene calls are TRBV27 and TRBJ2-2; 15 nucleotides line up with TRBD2. The CDR3 has 17 amino acids. The junction had 5 bases not matched to a gene; V was cut back by 5 bases and J by 4 bases. CDR1 MNHEY and CDR2 SMNVEV come from the germline V gene (reference sequence). The CDR3 sequence: CASSGTSGRRGTGELFF. The CDR3 DNA reads TGTGCCAGCAGTGGGACTAGCGGGAGGAGAGGCACCGGGGAGCTGTTTTTT.

The chain uses TRBV5-1 and TRBJ1-4, with a weak D call TRBD1 (5 bases). Per the germline V gene, CDR1 is SGHRS and CDR2 is YFSETQ. V gave up 2 bases and J gave up 0 bases, with 8 bases separating them. The CDR3 runs 15 residues. The CDR3 DNA is TGCGCCAGCAGCTTAGTCAGGGCAACTAATGAAAAACTGTTTTTT. As protein: CASSLVRATNEKLFF.

V is TRBV4-2 and J is TRBJ2-5, with 9 bases matching TRBD2. The CDR3 is 16 residues long. Germline V gives CDR1 LGHNA, CDR2 YNFKEQ. The trim removed 1 base at V and 5 bases at J, leaving 8 bases unmatched. The CDR3 nucleotides are TGTGCCAGCAGCCAAGGGATAGCGGGAGTTCAGGAGACCCAGTACTTC. It specifies CASSQGIAGVQETQYF.

The V gene is TRBV9, the J gene TRBJ2-3; no definite D call. Germline values: CDR1 SGDLS, CDR2 YYNGEE. Trimming stripped 4 bases from V and 7 bases from J, with 16 bases between. The CDR3 sequence is 14 residues long. DNA for the CDR3: TGTGCCAGCAGCACTATGGGCGGTTTACATACGCAGTATTTT. It is translated as CASSTMGGLHTQYF.

In this sample, this clone turned up many times. The rearrangement joins TRBV7-2 to TRBJ2-1; TRBD1 matches 10 bases. Germline loops: CDR1 SGHTA, CDR2 FQGNSA. With 4 bases clipped from V and 0 bases from J, the junction kept 0 bases outside the gene matches. The CDR3 runs 15 residues. CDR3 bases: TGTGCCAGCAGCTGGGACAGGGGCTCCTACAATGAGCAGTTCTTC. Translated: CASSWDRGSYNEQFF.

V usage is TRBV5-1 and J usage is TRBJ2-2, with D perhaps assigned TRBD1 or TRBD2 (6 bases each). The CDR3 runs 16 residues. The V and J ends lost 6 bases and 0 bases respectively, with 15 bases between them. Germline CDR1 reads SGHRS; CDR2 reads YFSETQ. The CDR3 spells CASNLRGAPNTGELFF. CDR3 bases: TGCGCCAGCAACCTGAGGGGGGCTCCGAACACCGGGGAGCTGTTTTTT. Drawing the rest from reference TRBV5-1 and TRBJ2-2, the complete variable domain is KAGVTQTPRYLIKTRGQQVTLSCSPISGHRSVSWYQQTPGQGLQFLFEYFSETQRNKGNFPGRFSGRQFSNSRSEMNVSTLELGDSALYLCASNLRGAPNTGELFFGEGSRLTVL.